This T cell receptor (beta chain) is from a study of cytomegalovirus exposure and HLA in healthy donors. A few counts support this clone. Its antigen is currently unknown. Study-wide results and limits: A later analysis by the authors found several of the most significant clusters apparently linked to common viral pathogens. In an earlier analysis, about 87% or about 30%: the productive usage of most TCR beta V segments. Reportedly, diagnosis of cytomegalovirus status by the classifier showed high specificity and sensitivity.

The PCR was carried out with 60 Vbeta primers and 13 Jbeta primers. Measured with immunoSEQ multiplex PCR; TCRdb has only the in-frame clones, and not every one. The sample has 100,000 to 150,000 clones, roughly 80% seen once. The germline CDR1 and CDR2 sequences are MNHEY and SVGAGI. V was pared by 2 bases and J by 2 bases, with 2 bases of the junction left unmatched. This CDR3 is built from 14 residues. The chain links TRBV6-5 to TRBJ2-7; 8 bases line up with TRBD2. The sample comprised PBMCs. This receptor was obtained from a woman aged 55-70 years in good health and CMV-seronegative. The CDR3 here is CASSYASGPYEQYF. The CDR3 coding sequence is TGTGCCAGCAGTTACGCTAGCGGGCCCTACGAGCAGTACTTC.